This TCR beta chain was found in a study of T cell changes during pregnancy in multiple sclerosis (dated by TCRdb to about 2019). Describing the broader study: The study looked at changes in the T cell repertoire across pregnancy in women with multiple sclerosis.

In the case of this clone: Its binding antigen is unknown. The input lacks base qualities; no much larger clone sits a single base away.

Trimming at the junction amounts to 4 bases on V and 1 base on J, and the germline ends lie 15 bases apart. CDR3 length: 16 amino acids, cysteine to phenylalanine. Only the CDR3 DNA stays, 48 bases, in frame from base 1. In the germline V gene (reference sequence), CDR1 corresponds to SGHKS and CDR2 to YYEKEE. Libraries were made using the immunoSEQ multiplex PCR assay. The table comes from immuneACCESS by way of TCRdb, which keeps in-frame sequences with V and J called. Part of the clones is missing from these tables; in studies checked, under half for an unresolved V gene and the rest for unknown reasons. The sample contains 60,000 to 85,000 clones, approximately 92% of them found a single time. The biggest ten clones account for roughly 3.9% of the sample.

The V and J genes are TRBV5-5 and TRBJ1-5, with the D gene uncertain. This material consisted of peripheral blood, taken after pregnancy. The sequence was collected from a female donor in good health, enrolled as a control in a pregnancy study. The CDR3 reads CASSPSWVGSNQPQHF. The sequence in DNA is TGTGCCAGCAGCCCTAGCTGGGTAGGGAGCAATCAGCCCCAGCATTTT.